The source of this TCR beta chain is a study of blood T cells in healthy people across ages. Per the germline V gene, CDR1 is SNHLY and CDR2 is FYNNEI. The CDR3 is 14 residues long. V was clipped by 6 bases and J by 5 bases, with 14 bases between them. On this clonotype: Its cognate antigen is unknown.

The study's findings and limits: Observed TCR beta diversity showed a strong correlation with the percentage of naive T cells as measured by flow cytometry.

Then a second PCR, running about 6 to 11 cycles, was carried out with a sample-barcoded 5' primer and a J-beta primer mix. MiXCR was run by TCRdb on the 5' RACE reads, yielding one entry per CDR3 protein. The sample has roughly 1 million distinct CDR3 sequences, around 25% seen once. A further study also used this sample, focusing on T cells of mothers and their children.

The source is a girl aged 2 to 9 in good health. The chain combines TRBV2 with TRBJ2-4; no firm D call. Sequencing input: blood. CDR3 nucleotides: TGTGCCAGCAGCCGCCTATTGATACAAAACATTCAGTACTTC. Translating gives CASSRLLIQNIQYF.